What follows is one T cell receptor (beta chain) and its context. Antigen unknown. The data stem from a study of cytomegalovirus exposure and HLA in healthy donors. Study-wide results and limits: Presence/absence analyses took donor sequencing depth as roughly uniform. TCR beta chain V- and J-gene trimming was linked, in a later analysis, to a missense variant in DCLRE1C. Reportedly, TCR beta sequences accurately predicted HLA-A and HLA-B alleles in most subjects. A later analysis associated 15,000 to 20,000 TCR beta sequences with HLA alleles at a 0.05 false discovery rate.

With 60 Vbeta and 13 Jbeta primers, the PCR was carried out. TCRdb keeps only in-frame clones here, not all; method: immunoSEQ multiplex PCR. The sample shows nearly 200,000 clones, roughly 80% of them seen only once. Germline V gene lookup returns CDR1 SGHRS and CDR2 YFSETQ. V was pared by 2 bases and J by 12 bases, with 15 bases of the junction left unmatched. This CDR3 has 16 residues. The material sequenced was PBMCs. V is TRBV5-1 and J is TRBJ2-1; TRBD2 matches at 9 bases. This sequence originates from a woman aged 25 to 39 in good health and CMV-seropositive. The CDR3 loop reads CASSFRAQTSGQAQFF. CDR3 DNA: TGCGCCAGCAGCTTCCGCGCCCAGACTAGCGGCCAAGCGCAGTTCTTC. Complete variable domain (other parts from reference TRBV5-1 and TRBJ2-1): KAGVTQTPRYLIKTRGQQVTLSCSPISGHRSVSWYQQTPGQGLQFLFEYFSETQRNKGNFPGRFSGRQFSNSRSEMNVSTLELGDSALYLCASSFRAQTSGQAQFFGPGTRLTVL.